The T cell receptor beta chain under discussion was sequenced for a study of T cell responses to AZD1222 COVID-19 vaccine. Study-wide results and caveats: Just a handful of people given AZD1222 tested seropositive at baseline. In a largely white British group with more females than males, clonal diversity was possibly underestimated.

This CDR3 is 14 amino acids long. Looked up from germline, CDR1 is MNHEY and CDR2 is SVGAGI. Trimming pared 0 bases from V and 6 bases from J, leaving 11 bases between. Assay: immunoSEQ multiplex PCR; the TCRdb copy retains only in-frame clones and omits some. The profile shows about 76,000 clones, 70% to 90% of them singletons. Of note for this clone: Antigen unknown.

V and J are TRBV6-5 and TRBJ1-1, with unresolved D. The TCR was taken from an adult in good health. Sequenced here: peripheral blood, sampled on day 0 of AZD1222 vaccination. This CDR3 reads CASSYSRGVSEAFF. CDR3 coding DNA: TGTGCCAGCAGTTACTCGCGAGGTGTGTCTGAAGCTTTCTTT.